This T cell receptor (beta chain) was recorded in a study of T cell repertoires in cytomegalovirus infection. Study in general: Alongside well-studied HLA-B-restricted CMV epitopes, recently identified HLA-C-restricted CMV epitopes were also used.

Via MiXCR, TCRdb re-called the reads, giving one row per CDR3 protein. The table has just over 450,000 distinct CDR3 sequences, roughly 42% seen once. With 5 bases removed from V and 1 base from J, the gap between germline ends came to 12 bases. Germline V gene sequence: CDR1 SGHVS, CDR2 FNYEAQ. This CDR3 is built from 15 residues. As regards this clonotype: Its antigen is currently unknown.

The sample was cultured PBMCs, taken from culture after CMV antigen stimulation. The chain employs TRBV7-6 and TRBJ1-3; no clear D. This TCR derives from a human donor in good health (CMV status not recorded). Some clones in this sample may be carry-over from other donors' samples. The CDR3 DNA follows: TGTGCCAGCAGCCGCCTGGGAACTTCTGGAAACACCATATATTTT. Translating gives CASSRLGTSGNTIYF.